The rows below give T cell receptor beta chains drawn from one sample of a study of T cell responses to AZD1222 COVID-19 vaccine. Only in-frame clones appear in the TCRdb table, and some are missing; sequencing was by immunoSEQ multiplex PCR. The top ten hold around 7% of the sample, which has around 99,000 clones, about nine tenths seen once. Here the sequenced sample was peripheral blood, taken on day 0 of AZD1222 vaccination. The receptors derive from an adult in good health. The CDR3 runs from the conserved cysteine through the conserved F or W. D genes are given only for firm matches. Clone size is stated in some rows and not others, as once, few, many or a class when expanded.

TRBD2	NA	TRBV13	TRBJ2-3	CASSSRGLAGLTDTQYF	TGTGCCAGCAGCTCCCGGGGACTAGCGGGCCTCACAGATACGCAGTATTTT
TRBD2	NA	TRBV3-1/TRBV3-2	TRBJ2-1	CASSRELGLADYNEQFF	TGTGCCAGCAGCCGAGAGTTGGGACTAGCGGACTACAATGAGCAGTTCTTC
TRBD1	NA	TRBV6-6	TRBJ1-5	CASSRDRVDNQPQHF	TGTGCCAGCAGCCGGGACAGGGTAGACAATCAGCCCCAGCATTTT
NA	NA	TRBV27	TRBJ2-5	CASSLMGGGETQYF	TGTGCCAGCAGTTTAATGGGGGGCGGGGAGACCCAGTACTTC
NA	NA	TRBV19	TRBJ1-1	CASMRLYTEAFF	TGTGCCAGTATGAGGTTGTACACTGAAGCTTTCTTT
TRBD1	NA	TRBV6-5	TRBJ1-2	CATRNPTGYGYTF	TGTGCCACCAGAAACCCGACAGGGTACGGCTACACCTTC
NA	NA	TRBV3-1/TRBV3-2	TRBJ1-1	CASEGFLNTEAFF	TGTGCCTCAGAAGGGTTTTTGAACACTGAAGCTTTCTTT
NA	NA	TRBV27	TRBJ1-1	CASSLWEMGTEAFF	TGTGCCAGCAGTTTATGGGAGATGGGGACTGAAGCTTTCTTT
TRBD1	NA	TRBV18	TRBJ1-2	CASSPAAGGEYGYTF	TGTGCCAGCTCACCAGCGGCAGGGGGTGAATATGGCTACACCTTC
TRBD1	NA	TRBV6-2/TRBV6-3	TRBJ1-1	CASSYSTGEWNTEAFF	TGTGCCAGCAGTTACTCGACAGGGGAATGGAACACTGAAGCTTTCTTT
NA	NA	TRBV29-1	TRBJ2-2	CSVRPGTGELFF	TGCAGCGTTCGACCCGGCACCGGGGAGCTGTTTTTT
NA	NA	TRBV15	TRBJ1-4	CATSSRRGTNNEKLFF	TGTGCCACCAGCAGCCGGAGGGGGACAAACAATGAAAAACTGTTTTTT
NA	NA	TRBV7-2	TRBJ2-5	CASSLGVGETQYF	TGTGCCAGCAGCTTAGGTGTAGGGGAGACCCAGTACTTC
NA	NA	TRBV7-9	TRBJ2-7	CASSLQGVSYEQYF	TGTGCCAGCAGCTTACAGGGAGTCTCCTACGAGCAGTACTTC
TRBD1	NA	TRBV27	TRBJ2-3	CASRRTGGTDTQYF	TGTGCCAGCCGCCGGACAGGGGGGACAGATACGCAGTATTTT
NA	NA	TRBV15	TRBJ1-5	CATTEQSNQPQHF	TGTGCCACCACCGAACAGAGCAATCAGCCCCAGCATTTT
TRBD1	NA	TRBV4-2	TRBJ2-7	CASSSAGTGTNYEQYF	TGTGCCAGCAGCTCCGCCGGGACAGGGACTAACTACGAGCAGTACTTC
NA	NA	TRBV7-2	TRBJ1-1	CASSSRVSGEAFF	TGTGCCAGCAGCTCCAGGGTTAGCGGTGAAGCTTTCTTT
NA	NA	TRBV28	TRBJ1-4	CASSSPGGPNGEKLFF	TGTGCCAGCAGTTCCCCGGGGGGGCCTAACGGGGAAAAACTGTTTTTT
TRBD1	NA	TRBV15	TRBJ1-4	CATSRERGQGRTNEKLFF	TGTGCCACCAGCAGAGAGCGGGGACAGGGAAGGACTAATGAAAAACTGTTTTTT
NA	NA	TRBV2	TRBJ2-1	CASIAVSSYNEQFF	TGTGCCAGCATAGCGGTAAGCTCCTACAATGAGCAGTTCTTC
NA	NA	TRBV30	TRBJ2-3	CAWSSGPTDTQYF	TGTGCCTGGAGTTCCGGACCCACAGATACGCAGTATTTT
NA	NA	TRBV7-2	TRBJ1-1	CASSPRLNTEAFF	TGTGCCAGCAGCCCCCGGCTGAACACTGAAGCTTTCTTT
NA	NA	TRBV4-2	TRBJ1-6	CASSQELFQGSVSPLHF	TGTGCCAGCAGCCAAGAACTTTTCCAGGGGTCGGTTTCACCCCTCCACTTT
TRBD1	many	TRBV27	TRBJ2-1	CASSPYRGASNEQFF	TGTGCCAGCAGTCCCTACAGGGGGGCGTCCAATGAGCAGTTCTTC
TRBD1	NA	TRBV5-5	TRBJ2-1	CASTHLPGQAFNEQFF	TGTGCCAGCACCCACCTACCGGGACAGGCTTTCAATGAGCAGTTCTTC
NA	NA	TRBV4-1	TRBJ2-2	CASSQSQGTGELFF	TGCGCCAGCAGCCAATCCCAGGGGACCGGGGAGCTGTTTTTT
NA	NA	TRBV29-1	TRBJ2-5	CSVERVGARTQYF	TGCAGCGTTGAAAGAGTAGGGGCTAGGACCCAGTACTTC
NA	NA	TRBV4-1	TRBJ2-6	CASSQANTGANVLTF	TGCGCCAGCAGCCAGGCTAATACTGGGGCCAACGTCCTGACTTTC
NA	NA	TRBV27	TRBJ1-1	CASSPAGNTEAFF	TGTGCCAGCAGTCCCGCCGGGAACACTGAAGCTTTCTTT
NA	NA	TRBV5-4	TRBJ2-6	CASSTPLGGPSGANVLTF	TGTGCCAGCAGCACCCCACTGGGCGGGCCCTCTGGGGCCAACGTCCTGACTTTC
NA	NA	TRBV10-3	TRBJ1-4	CAISERPLNEKLFF	TGTGCCATCAGTGAGAGGCCCCTTAATGAAAAACTGTTTTTT
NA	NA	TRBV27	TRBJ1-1	CASSLVGAGTEAFF	TGTGCCAGCAGTTTAGTGGGGGCTGGCACTGAAGCTTTCTTT
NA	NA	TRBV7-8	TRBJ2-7	CASSLARLGYEQYF	TGTGCCAGCAGCTTAGCACGGCTTGGGTACGAGCAGTACTTC
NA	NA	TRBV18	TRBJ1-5	CASSPPTENQPQHF	TGTGCCAGCTCACCACCGACCGAAAATCAGCCCCAGCATTTT
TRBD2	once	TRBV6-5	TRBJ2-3	CASRPWGGADTQYF	TGTGCCAGCAGACCCTGGGGGGGAGCGGATACGCAGTATTTT